This TCR beta chain comes out of a study of identical twins. TCRdb used MiXCR to reprocess the 5' RACE reads, holding one entry per CDR3 protein. The table lists 1,800,000 or so distinct CDR3 sequences, around 29% of them singletons. Germline assignment: CDR1 MDHEN and CDR2 SYDVKM. Trimming took off 6 bases at V and 1 base at J, with 17 bases between the two ends. The CDR3 consists of 16 residues. Material for sequencing was cord blood. The clonotype was recovered from a newborn girl in good health. The chain links TRBV28 to TRBJ2-3, with a weak D call TRBD1 (6 bases). This CDR3 is CASRMNGTPRTDTQYF. The CDR3 coding sequence is TGTGCCAGCAGAATGAACGGGACACCACGCACAGATACGCAGTATTTT.